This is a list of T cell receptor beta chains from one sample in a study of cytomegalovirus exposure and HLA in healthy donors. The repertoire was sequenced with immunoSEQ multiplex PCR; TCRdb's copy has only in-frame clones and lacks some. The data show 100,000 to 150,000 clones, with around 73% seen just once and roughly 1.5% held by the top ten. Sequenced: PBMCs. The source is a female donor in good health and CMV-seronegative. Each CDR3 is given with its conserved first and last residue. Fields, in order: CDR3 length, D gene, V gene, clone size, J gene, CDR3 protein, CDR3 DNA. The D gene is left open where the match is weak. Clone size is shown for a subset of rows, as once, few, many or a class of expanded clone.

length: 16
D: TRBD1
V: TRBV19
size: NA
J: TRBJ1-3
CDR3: CASSIGTGYSGNTIYF
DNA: TGTGCCAGTAGTATAGGGACAGGGTACTCTGGAAACACCATATATTTT

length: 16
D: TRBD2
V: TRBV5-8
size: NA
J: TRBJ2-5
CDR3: CASSLALAGVGETQYF
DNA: TGTGCCAGCAGCTTGGCCCTAGCGGGAGTAGGAGAGACCCAGTACTTC

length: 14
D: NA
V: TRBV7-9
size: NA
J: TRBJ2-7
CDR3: CASSLAAVIGGQYF
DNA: TGTGCCAGCAGCTTAGCAGCGGTGATCGGCGGGCAGTACTTC

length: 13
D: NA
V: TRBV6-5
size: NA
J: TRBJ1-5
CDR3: CASSYGGYQPQHF
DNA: TGTGCCAGCAGTTACGGGGGGTATCAGCCCCAGCATTTT

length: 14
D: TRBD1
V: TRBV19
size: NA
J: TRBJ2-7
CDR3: CASSTRTGAYEQYF
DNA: TGTGCCAGTAGTACCCGGACAGGGGCCTACGAGCAGTACTTC

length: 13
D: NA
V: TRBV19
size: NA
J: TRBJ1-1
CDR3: CASSIRENTEAFF
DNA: TGTGCCAGTAGTATCCGGGAGAACACTGAAGCTTTCTTT

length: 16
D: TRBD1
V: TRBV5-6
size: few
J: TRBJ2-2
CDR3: CASSGMGQGYTGELFF
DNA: TGTGCCAGCAGCGGGATGGGACAGGGGTACACCGGGGAGCTGTTTTTT

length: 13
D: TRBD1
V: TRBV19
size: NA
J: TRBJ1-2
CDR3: CATLGTGIRGYTF
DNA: TGTGCCACCCTAGGGACAGGGATCCGTGGCTACACCTTC

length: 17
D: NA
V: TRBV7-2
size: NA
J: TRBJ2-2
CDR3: CASSALSGVSNTGELFF
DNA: TGTGCCAGCAGCGCCTTATCAGGGGTCTCGAACACCGGGGAGCTGTTTTTT

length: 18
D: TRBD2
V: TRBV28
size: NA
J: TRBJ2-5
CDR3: CASSSLPPGTSGPLTQYF
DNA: TGTGCCAGCAGTTCTCTACCCCCCGGGACTAGCGGCCCTTTGACCCAGTACTTC

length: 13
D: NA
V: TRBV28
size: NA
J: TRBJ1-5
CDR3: CASRQGLSQPQHF
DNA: TGTGCCAGCAGGCAGGGGTTATCACAGCCCCAGCATTTT

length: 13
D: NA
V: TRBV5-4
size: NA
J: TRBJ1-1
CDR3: CASRALGDTEAFF
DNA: TGTGCCAGCAGAGCCCTCGGGGACACTGAAGCTTTCTTT

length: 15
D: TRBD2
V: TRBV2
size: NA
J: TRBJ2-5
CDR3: CASSALAGGQETQYF
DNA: TGTGCCAGCAGTGCACTAGCGGGAGGGCAAGAGACCCAGTACTTC

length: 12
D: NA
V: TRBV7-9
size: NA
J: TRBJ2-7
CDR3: CASGSSTYEQYF
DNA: TGTGCCAGCGGGAGTTCGACCTACGAGCAGTACTTC

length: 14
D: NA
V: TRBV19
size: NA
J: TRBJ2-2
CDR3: CASSIYENTGELFF
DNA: TGTGCCAGTAGTATCTACGAGAACACCGGGGAGCTGTTTTTT

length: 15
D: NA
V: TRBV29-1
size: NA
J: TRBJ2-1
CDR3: CSVEDPRGSYNEQFF
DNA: TGCAGCGTTGAAGATCCCAGGGGTTCCTACAATGAGCAGTTCTTC

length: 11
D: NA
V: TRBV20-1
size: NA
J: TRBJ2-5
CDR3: CSAIRQETQYF
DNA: TGCAGTGCTATTCGGCAAGAGACCCAGTACTTC

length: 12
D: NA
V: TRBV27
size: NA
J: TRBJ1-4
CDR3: CASGQRGEKLFF
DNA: TGTGCCAGCGGCCAACGGGGTGAAAAACTGTTTTTT

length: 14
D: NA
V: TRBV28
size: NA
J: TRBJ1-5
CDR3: CASSSDRNNQPQHF
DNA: TGTGCCAGCAGTTCGGACAGAAACAATCAGCCCCAGCATTTT

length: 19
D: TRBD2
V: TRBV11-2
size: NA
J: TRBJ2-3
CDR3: CASSLRLAGMPSSTDTQYF
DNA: TGTGCCAGCAGCTTACGACTAGCGGGAATGCCTTCTAGCACAGATACGCAGTATTTT

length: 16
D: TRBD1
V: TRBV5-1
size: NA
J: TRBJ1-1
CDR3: CASSPGTGAYDTEAFF
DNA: TGCGCCAGCAGCCCCGGGACAGGAGCGTATGACACTGAAGCCTTCTTT

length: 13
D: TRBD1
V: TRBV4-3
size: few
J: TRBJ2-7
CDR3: CASSHGQGYEQYF
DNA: TGCGCCAGCAGCCATGGACAGGGCTACGAGCAGTACTTC

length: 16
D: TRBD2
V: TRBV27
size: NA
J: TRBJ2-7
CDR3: CASSLGVRGEGYEQYF
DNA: TGTGCCAGCAGTTTAGGTGTTCGGGGGGAAGGGTACGAGCAGTACTTC

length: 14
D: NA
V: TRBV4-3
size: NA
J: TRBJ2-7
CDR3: CASSQDLVRAEQYF
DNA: TGCGCCAGCAGCCAAGATCTTGTCAGGGCCGAGCAGTACTTC

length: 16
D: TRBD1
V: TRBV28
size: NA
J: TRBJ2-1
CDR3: CASSGGQAINYNEQFF
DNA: TGTGCCAGCAGTGGGGGACAGGCGATCAACTACAATGAGCAGTTCTTC

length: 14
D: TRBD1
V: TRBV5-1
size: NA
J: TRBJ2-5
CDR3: CASLPGQGHETQYF
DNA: TGCGCCAGCCTACCGGGACAGGGACACGAGACCCAGTACTTC

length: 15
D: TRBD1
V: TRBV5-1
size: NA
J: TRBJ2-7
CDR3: CASSLLTGTGNEQYF
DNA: TGCGCCAGCAGCTTACTGACAGGGACCGGTAACGAGCAGTACTTC

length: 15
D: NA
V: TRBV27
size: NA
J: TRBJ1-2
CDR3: CASSLRHSSNYGYTF
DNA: TGTGCCAGCAGTTTACGGCACAGTTCAAACTATGGCTACACCTTC